This is a list of T cell receptor beta chains from one sample in a study of T cells in Graves' hyperthyroidism and ophthalmopathy. Using its own MiXCR run on the multiplex PCR reads, TCRdb lists one record per CDR3 protein. The profile covers 210,000 or so distinct CDR3 sequences, with roughly 17% appearing a single time and around 52% taken by the ten largest. The sample was blood. The receptors derive from a man between 45 and 60 years old with Graves' hyperthyroidism. The CDR3 runs from the conserved cysteine through the conserved F or W.

16,TRBJ1-6,TRBV6-1,CASSSSQGANNSPLHF
15,TRBJ2-2,TRBV9,CASSDGTENTGELFF
14,TRBJ2-7,TRBV4-1,CASSHPGESREQYF
21,TRBJ2-1,TRBV7-8,CASSLIAWGTSGREGNNEQFF
15,TRBJ1-2,TRBV11-2,CASSLGSGKNYGYTF
14,TRBJ2-1,TRBV2,CASSEEAPRSEQFF
13,TRBJ1-4,TRBV28,CASSSRTHEKLFF
16,TRBJ1-3,TRBV12-3/TRBV12-4,CASRKTGDVSGNTIYF
15,TRBJ2-7,TRBV10-2,CASNPSGQGSYEQYF
14,TRBJ2-1,TRBV20-1,CSARDWGGKDEQFF
14,TRBJ2-1,TRBV20-1,CSALKGTGSNEQFF
13,TRBJ2-5,TRBV29-1,CSAGQGGGETQYF
15,TRBJ2-1,TRBV18,CASSLTGTRFHEQFF
17,TRBJ2-1,TRBV5-1,CASSRSPSGRADNEQFF
14,TRBJ1-1,TRBV18,CASSPNRADTEAFF
16,TRBJ2-1,TRBV24-1,CATSDSSGSSYNEQFF
13,TRBJ1-2,TRBV30,CAWTPSSNYGYTF
15,TRBJ2-2,TRBV11-3,CASSLGEIGTGELFF
13,TRBJ2-4,TRBV12-3/TRBV12-4,CASSLGISTIQYF
11,TRBJ1-2,TRBV25-1,CASRTNYGYTF
15,TRBJ2-1,TRBV29-1,CSVEAPLAKRYEQFF
12,TRBJ2-7,TRBV2,CASSGQNYEQYF
17,TRBJ2-3,TRBV18,CASSPKSGRHSTDTQYF
17,TRBJ2-1,TRBV7-9,CASRERGLAGGRNEQFF
15,TRBJ2-7,TRBV3-1,CASSTPGLAGDEQYF
18,TRBJ2-5,TRBV11-2,CASSLGRPSGRRKETQYF
15,TRBJ2-1,TRBV28,CASSLSREGQNEQFF
16,TRBJ2-5,TRBV7-2,CASSSRTGGLGVTQYF
15,TRBJ2-3,TRBV27,CASTPLVAGTDTQYF
14,TRBJ1-6,TRBV20-1,CSARSGQGYSPLHF
11,TRBJ1-2,TRBV20-1,CSVVGVRGYTF
17,TRBJ2-3,TRBV28,CASSSPRNRGSSDTQYF
15,TRBJ2-1,TRBV20-1,CSASFGTGNYNEQFF
14,TRBJ1-2,TRBV2,CASSEARDYYGYTF
13,TRBJ2-5,TRBV6-2/TRBV6-3,CASLPRNQETQYF
18,TRBJ2-5,TRBV2,CASQPTIRLGGPQETQYF
14,TRBJ1-5,TRBV4-2,CASSQDKGERPQHF
13,TRBJ2-3,TRBV28,CASSKKYADTQYF
17,TRBJ2-3,TRBV2,CASEYGGGRTSTDTQYF
13,TRBJ2-7,TRBV18,CASSPPTGREQYF
15,TRBJ1-6,TRBV5-1,CASSPEGGYNSPLHF
18,TRBJ2-1,TRBV11-3,CASSPRRGSGRNRDEQFF
17,TRBJ2-2,TRBV20-1,CSARDGGQGRLTGELFF
16,TRBJ1-2,TRBV24-1,CATSDLGQGGTYGYTF
15,TRBJ2-2,TRBV12-3/TRBV12-4,CASSLTDRGTGELFF
15,TRBJ1-6,TRBV7-9,CASSSDRFNNSPLHF
13,TRBJ2-1,TRBV5-1,CASSFGRSNEQFF
14,TRBJ2-6,TRBV24-1,CATSEAAGANVLTF
16,TRBJ2-3,TRBV7-9,CASSLGSSSSTDTQYF
14,TRBJ2-3,TRBV15,CATSRDRTSGTQYF
16,TRBJ2-4,TRBV20-1,CSAREGLAGGKNIQYF
11,TRBJ2-1,TRBV18,CASSPENEQFF
14,TRBJ1-6,TRBV2,CASSVQGRDSPLHF
14,TRBJ2-3,TRBV10-1,CASSESTREGTQYF
14,TRBJ1-2,TRBV20-1,CSAIWHLSNYGYTF